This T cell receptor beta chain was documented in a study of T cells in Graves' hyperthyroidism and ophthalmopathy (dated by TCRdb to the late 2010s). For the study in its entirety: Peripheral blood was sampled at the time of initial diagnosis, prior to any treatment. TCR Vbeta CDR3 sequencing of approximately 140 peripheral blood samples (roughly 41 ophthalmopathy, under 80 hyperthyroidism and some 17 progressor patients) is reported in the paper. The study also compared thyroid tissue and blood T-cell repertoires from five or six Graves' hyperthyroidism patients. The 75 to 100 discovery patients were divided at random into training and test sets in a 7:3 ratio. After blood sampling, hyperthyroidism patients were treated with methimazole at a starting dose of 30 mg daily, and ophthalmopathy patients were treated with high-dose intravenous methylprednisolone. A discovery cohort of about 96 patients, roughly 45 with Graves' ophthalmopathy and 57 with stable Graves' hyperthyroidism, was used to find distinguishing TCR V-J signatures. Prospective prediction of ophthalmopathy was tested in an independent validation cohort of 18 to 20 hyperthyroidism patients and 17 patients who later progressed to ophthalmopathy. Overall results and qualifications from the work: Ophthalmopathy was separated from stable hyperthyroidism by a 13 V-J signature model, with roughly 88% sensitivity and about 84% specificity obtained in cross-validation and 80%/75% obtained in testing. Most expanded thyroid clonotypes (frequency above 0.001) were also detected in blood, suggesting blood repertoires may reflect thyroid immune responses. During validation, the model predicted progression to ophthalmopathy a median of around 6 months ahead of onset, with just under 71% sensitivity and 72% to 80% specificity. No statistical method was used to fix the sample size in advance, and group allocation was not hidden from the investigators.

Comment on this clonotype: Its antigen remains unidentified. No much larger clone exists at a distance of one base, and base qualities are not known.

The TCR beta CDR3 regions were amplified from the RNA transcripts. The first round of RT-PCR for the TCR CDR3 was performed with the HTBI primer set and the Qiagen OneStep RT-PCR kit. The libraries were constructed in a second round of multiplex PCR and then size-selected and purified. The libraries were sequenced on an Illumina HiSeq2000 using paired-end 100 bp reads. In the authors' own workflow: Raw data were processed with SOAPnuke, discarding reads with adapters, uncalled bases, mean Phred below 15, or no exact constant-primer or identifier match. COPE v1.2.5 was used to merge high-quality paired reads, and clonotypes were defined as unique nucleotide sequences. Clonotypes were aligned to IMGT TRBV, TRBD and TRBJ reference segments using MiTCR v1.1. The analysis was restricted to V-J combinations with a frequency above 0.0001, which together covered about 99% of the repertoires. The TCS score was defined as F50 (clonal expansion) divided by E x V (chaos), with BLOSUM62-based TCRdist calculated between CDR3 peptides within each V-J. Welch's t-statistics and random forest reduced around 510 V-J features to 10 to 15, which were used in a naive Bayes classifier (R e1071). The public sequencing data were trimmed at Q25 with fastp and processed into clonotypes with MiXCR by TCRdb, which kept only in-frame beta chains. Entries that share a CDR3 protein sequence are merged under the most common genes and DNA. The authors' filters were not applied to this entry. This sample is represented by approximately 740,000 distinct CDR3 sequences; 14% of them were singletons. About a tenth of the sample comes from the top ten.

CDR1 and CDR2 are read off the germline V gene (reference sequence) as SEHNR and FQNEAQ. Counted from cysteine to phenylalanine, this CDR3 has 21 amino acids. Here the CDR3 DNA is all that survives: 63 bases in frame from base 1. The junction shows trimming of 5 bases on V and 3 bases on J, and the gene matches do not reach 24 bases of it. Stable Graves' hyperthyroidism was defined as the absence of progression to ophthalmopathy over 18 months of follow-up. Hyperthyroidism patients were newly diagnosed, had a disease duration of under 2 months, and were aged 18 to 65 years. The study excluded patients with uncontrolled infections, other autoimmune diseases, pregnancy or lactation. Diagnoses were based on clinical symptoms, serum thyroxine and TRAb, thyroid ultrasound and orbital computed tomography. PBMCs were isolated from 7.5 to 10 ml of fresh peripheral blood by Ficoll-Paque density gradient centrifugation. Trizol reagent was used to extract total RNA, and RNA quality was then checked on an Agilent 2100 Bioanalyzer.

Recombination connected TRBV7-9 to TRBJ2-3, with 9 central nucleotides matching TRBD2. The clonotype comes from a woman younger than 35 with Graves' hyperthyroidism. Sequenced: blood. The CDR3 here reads CASSLRTETDTAGGRTDTQYF. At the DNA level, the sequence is TGTGCCAGCAGCCTAAGGACAGAAACGGACACAGCGGGAGGAAGAACAGATACGCAGTATTTT. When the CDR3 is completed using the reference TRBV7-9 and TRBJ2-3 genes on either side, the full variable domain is DTGVSQNPRHKITKRGQNVTFRCDPISEHNRLYWYRQTLGQGPEFLTYFQNEAQLEKSRLLSDRFSAERPKGSFSTLEIQRTEQGDSAMYLCASSLRTETDTAGGRTDTQYFGPGTRLTVL.